The clone carrying this T cell receptor (beta chain) appeared many times. Its specificity is unknown. This sample stems from a study of identical twins. With no exceptions, donors were healthy Caucasians. MiXCR, applied by TCRdb to the 5' RACE reads, yields one record per CDR3 protein. The data show roughly 690,000 distinct CDR3 sequences, around 5.7% seen once. Study-wide results and caveats: Analyses of zero insertions could be partly confounded by invariant MAIT and iNKT cells. Models underestimated out-of-frame TCR alpha sharing in monozygotic twins.

The germline V and J ends were trimmed by 1 base and 5 bases, with 15 bases remaining between them. There are 16 residues in the CDR3. From germline, CDR1 is SGHRS and CDR2 YFSETQ. The TCR originated in a man aged 18 to 35 in good health. V and J are TRBV5-1 and TRBJ2-2; D is unresolved. Input material: naive T cells sorted from blood. CDR3 DNA: TGCGCCAGCAGCTTGTATACCCAATCTATTACCGGGGAGCTGTTTTTT. Protein product: CASSLYTQSITGELFF.